Listed here are 30 T cell receptor beta chains from one sample, sequenced in a study of shared clonotypes between healthy human individuals. Generated by immunoSEQ multiplex PCR, the TCRdb table keeps only in-frame clones and is missing some. The table records over a million clones, 75% to 85% of them present only once. Input material: memory CD4+ T cells from PBMCs. As to subset: CD45RA-negative fraction. The source of these receptors is a man aged 18 to 35 in good health. Some clones in this sample may be carry-over from other donors' samples.

V is TRBV7-3 and J is TRBJ1-5; D remains unclear. The V gene lost 5 bases and the J gene lost 4 bases, with 9 bases spanning the gap. The CDR3 is 13 residues long. The germline V gene has CDR1 SGHTA and CDR2 FQGTGA. CDR3 loop: CASSPTINQPQHF. The CDR3 coding sequence is TGTGCCAGCAGCCCAACAATTAATCAGCCCCAGCATTTT.

This clone was counted only a few times. J is TRBJ2-7 and V is TRBV5-4, with 8 nucleotides matching TRBD1. Germline CDR1 SGHNT, CDR2 YYREEE (reference sequence). There are 14 residues in the CDR3. V dropped 0 bases and J dropped 6; count of bases not matched to a gene: 5. CDR3 amino acids: CASSLGGQVGEQYF. The CDR3 coding sequence is TGTGCCAGCAGCTTGGGGGGACAGGTCGGCGAGCAGTACTTC.

This clone was observed many times. The CDR3 DNA is TGTGCCAGCAGTTCCGGACAGGGGTCGGATGGCTACACCTTC. Its translation: CASSSGQGSDGYTF. The chain couples TRBV27 to TRBJ1-2; TRBD1 agrees at 9 bases. The CDR3 contains 14 residues. V dropped 4 bases and J dropped 6; count of bases not matched to a gene: 6. Germline lookup yields CDR1 MNHEY and CDR2 SMNVEV (reference sequence).

The rearrangement links TRBV6-1 to TRBJ2-7; D remains unclear. V was pared by 7 bases and J by 2 bases, with 12 bases between. The CDR3 has 13 residues. CDR1 MNHNS and CDR2 SASEGT come from the germline V gene. CDR3 sequence (DNA): TGTGCCAGCATGTACACGAACCCCTACGAGCAGTACTTC. It codes for CASMYTNPYEQYF.

V is TRBV28 and J is TRBJ2-1, with no clear D. The germline V and J ends were trimmed by 6 bases and 5 bases, with 11 bases remaining between them. Germline-derived CDR1 and CDR2 are MDHEN and SYDVKM. This CDR3 contains 13 residues. The CDR3 DNA is TGTGCCAGCAGAGAACACAGCGACAATGAGCAGTTCTTC. Amino acid sequence: CASREHSDNEQFF.

The chain carries TRBV6-4 and TRBJ2-7; D is perhaps TRBD1 (5 bases). Germline V lookup: CDR1 MRHNA, CDR2 SNTAGT. There are 16 residues in the CDR3. Trimming removed 6 bases from V and 5 bases from J, with 23 bases in between. CDR3 sequence: CASSLDSPLLSHEQYF. CDR3 nucleotide sequence: TGTGCCAGCAGCTTAGACAGTCCCCTACTGTCCCACGAGCAGTACTTC.

The rearrangement joins TRBV28 to TRBJ1-5, with TRBD1 as a possible D gene (5 bases). Trimming removed 5 bases at V and 9 bases at J, with 17 bases between. Germline CDR1 is MDHEN and CDR2 is SYDVKM. The CDR3 spans 14 residues. The CDR3: CASSTTGGDRPQHF. In DNA, the CDR3 is TGTGCCAGCAGTACTACAGGTGGCGATCGGCCCCAGCATTTT.

In this sample, this clone turned up once. The rearrangement joins TRBV18 to TRBJ1-4, with unresolved D. Trimming cost V 1 base and J 2 bases, with 8 bases left between them. The CDR3 consists of 15 residues. Germline values: CDR1 KGHSH, CDR2 LQKENI. The CDR3 protein is CASSPRRFTNEKLFF. The DNA of the CDR3 is TGTGCCAGCTCACCACGGCGTTTCACTAATGAAAAACTGTTTTTT. The full variable domain, its missing parts supplied by reference TRBV18 and TRBJ1-4, is NAGVMQNPRHLVRRRGQEARLRCSPMKGHSHVYWYRQLPEEGLKFMVYLQKENIIDESGMPKERFSAEFPKEGPSILRIQQVVRGDSAAYFCASSPRRFTNEKLFFGSGTQLSVL.

The J gene is TRBJ1-1, the V gene TRBV18, with TRBD1 as a possible D gene (6 bases). V dropped 3 bases and J dropped 11 bases, with 16 bases sitting between them. Germline V lookup: CDR1 KGHSH, CDR2 LQKENI. This CDR3 region has 13 residues. The CDR3, as DNA: TGTGCCAGCTCACCGTCCGGGGACATGCATGCTTTCTTT. It translates to CASSPSGDMHAFF.

This chain connects TRBV5-1 to TRBJ2-2, with TRBD2 as a possible D gene (6 bases). Trimming took off 4 bases at V and 6 bases at J, with 16 bases between the two ends. There are 15 residues in the CDR3. Germline V CDR1 and CDR2: SGHRS, YFSETQ. The CDR3 spells CASSPEGGNAGELFF. The CDR3 nucleotides are TGCGCCAGCAGCCCCGAGGGCGGGAATGCCGGGGAGCTGTTTTTT.

The chain uses TRBV6-1 and TRBJ1-2; maybe TRBD1 (5 bases). Trimming took off 4 bases at V and 7 bases at J, with 19 bases between the two ends. Per the germline V gene, CDR1 is MNHNS and CDR2 is SASEGT. The CDR3 runs to 15 residues. The DNA of the CDR3 is TGTGCCAGCAGTGCCCCCGGGACCGGGGCAGGTGGCTACACCTTC. It codes for CASSAPGTGAGGYTF.

The chain links TRBV7-3 to TRBJ2-5; 7 nucleotides align to TRBD2. Trimming took 2 bases from V and 7 from J; bases not matched to a gene: 4. The CDR3 has 13 residues. Germline V gene lookup returns CDR1 SGHTA and CDR2 FQGTGA. CDR3 coding DNA: TGTGCCAGCAGCTTACTAGCGGAAGGGACCCAGTACTTC. Protein product: CASSLLAEGTQYF.

This clone appeared once. The chain uses TRBV7-7 and TRBJ2-5; D remains ambiguous. The CDR3 sequence is 13 residues long. The V gene's germline CDR1 is SSHAT and CDR2 FNYEAQ (reference sequence). Trimming removed 5 bases at V and 5 bases at J, with 12 bases between. CDR3 loop: CASSLTTGETQYF. The CDR3, as DNA: TGTGCCAGCAGCCTCACGACCGGGGAGACCCAGTACTTC.

This sequence joins TRBV5-1 and TRBJ2-5; D is undetermined. The length of the CDR3 is 11 residues. V was shortened by 5 bases and J by 3 bases, with 5 bases between the two germline ends. Germline-derived CDR1 and CDR2 are SGHRS and YFSETQ. The CDR3 spells CASRVEETQYF. In nucleotides, the CDR3 is TGCGCCAGCAGGGTCGAAGAGACCCAGTACTTC.

V usage is TRBV7-9 and J usage is TRBJ1-1; weak D call: TRBD1 (5 bases). The CDR3 runs 13 residues. Germline V CDR1 and CDR2: SEHNR, FQNEAQ (reference sequence). V was trimmed by 7 bases and J by 1 base, leaving 10 bases between them. CDR3 sequence: CASTAGENTEAFF. DNA for the CDR3: TGTGCCAGCACCGCGGGGGAGAACACTGAAGCTTTCTTT. The full variable domain, in which reference TRBV7-9 and TRBJ1-1 provide the parts outside the CDR3, is DTGVSQNPRHKITKRGQNVTFRCDPISEHNRLYWYRQTLGQGPEFLTYFQNEAQLEKSRLLSDRFSAERPKGSFSTLEIQRTEQGDSAMYLCASTAGENTEAFFGQGTRLTVV.

This chain joins TRBV7-2 and TRBJ1-1, with D perhaps matching TRBD1 (5 bases). The germline V gene encodes CDR1 SGHTA and CDR2 FQGNSA. This CDR3 spans 13 amino acids. V gave up 7 bases and J gave up 1 base, with 10 bases separating them. The chain's CDR3 is CASTHGGNTEAFF. Here the CDR3 DNA reads TGTGCCAGCACCCACGGGGGGAACACTGAAGCTTTCTTT. Variable domain in full (rest from reference TRBV7-2 and TRBJ1-1): GAGVSQSPSNKVTEKGKDVELRCDPISGHTALYWYRQSLGQGLEFLIYFQGNSAPDKSGLPSDRFSAERTGGSVSTLTIQRTQQEDSAVYLCASTHGGNTEAFFGQGTRLTVV.

This chain uses TRBV27 with TRBJ1-1; D possibly corresponds to TRBD1 (5 bases). The CDR3 has 15 amino acids. Germline CDR1 MNHEY, CDR2 SMNVEV (reference sequence). V lost 4 bases to trimming and J lost 4 bases, with 16 bases between them. Here the CDR3 DNA reads TGTGCCAGCAGTTCGGGACTCCAAAGGATCACTGAAGCTTTCTTT. It is translated as CASSSGLQRITEAFF.

The chain has TRBV5-1 and TRBJ1-1, with TRBD1 identical over 10 bases. Germline V lookup: CDR1 SGHRS, CDR2 YFSETQ. The CDR3 is 13 residues long. V lost 0 bases and J lost 11; bases outside the gene matches: 4. The CDR3 region has the DNA TGCGCCAGCAGCTTGGGACAGGGGGCGGGCGCTTTCTTT. Amino acids: CASSLGQGAGAFF. The full variable domain, its missing parts supplied by reference TRBV5-1 and TRBJ1-1, is KAGVTQTPRYLIKTRGQQVTLSCSPISGHRSVSWYQQTPGQGLQFLFEYFSETQRNKGNFPGRFSGRQFSNSRSEMNVSTLELGDSALYLCASSLGQGAGAFFGQGTRLTVV.

The chain couples TRBV6-5 to TRBJ1-1; 7 bases are shared with TRBD1. This CDR3 is 15 amino acids long. Per germline, CDR1 MNHEY and CDR2 SVGAGI. Trimming cost V 0 bases and J 4 bases; bases outside gene matches: 5. In DNA form, the CDR3 reads TGTGCCAGCAGTTACTCCAGGGGGGGAGGCACTGAAGCTTTCTTT. This gives the protein CASSYSRGGGTEAFF.

V gene TRBV1 combines with J gene TRBJ1-4. TRBV1 is reported as a pseudogene. This CDR3 contains 16 residues. CDR3 protein: CTSSQASGRSTEKLFF. Here the CDR3 DNA reads TGCACCAGCAGCCAAGCTTCCGGGAGATCCACTGAAAAACTGTTTTTT.

The rearrangement uses TRBV19 and TRBJ1-5; D perhaps matches TRBD1 (6 bases). The germline gives CDR1 LNHDA, CDR2 SQIVND (reference sequence). Trimming left V 7 bases short and J 3 bases short, with 19 bases between. This CDR3 comprises 16 residues. CDR3 bases: TGTGCCAGTAACCCACAACCGGGACAAGTCAATCAGCCCCAGCATTTT. Translation gives CASNPQPGQVNQPQHF. Full variable domain (outside the CDR3, taken from reference TRBV19 and TRBJ1-5): DGGITQSPKYLFRKEGQNVTLSCEQNLNHDAMYWYRQDPGQGLRLIYYSQIVNDFQKGDIAEGYSVSREKKESFPLTVTSAQKNPTAFYLCASNPQPGQVNQPQHFGDGTRLSIL.

The chain uses TRBV29-1 and TRBJ2-5; 8 positions match TRBD1. The CDR3 sequence is 11 residues long. Per germline, CDR1 SQVTM and CDR2 ANQGSEA. V dropped 8 bases and J dropped 4; count of bases not matched to a gene: 3. The chain's CDR3 is CSFGQGETQYF. CDR3 in DNA: TGCAGCTTTGGACAGGGAGAGACCCAGTACTTC.

As regards this clone: At the DNA level, this CDR3 is encoded by other sequences in the same sample as well. This chain uses TRBV28 with TRBJ1-5; no firm D call. The germline gives CDR1 MDHEN, CDR2 SYDVKM. Between the trimmed V and J ends, which lost 6 bases and 7 bases, there was a span of 10 bases. The CDR3 sequence is 12 residues long. DNA for the CDR3: TGTGCCAGCAGCTTACGTGGACAGCCCCAGCATTTT. Protein: CASSLRGQPQHF.

This clone has only a few counts. The chain is built from TRBV28 and TRBJ1-5; D is unclear. The germline V gene encodes CDR1 MDHEN and CDR2 SYDVKM. Deletions cut 6 bases from V and 2 bases from J, with 8 bases between. The CDR3 covers 13 residues. CDR3 amino acids: CASRGRGNQPQHF. The CDR3 nucleotides read TGTGCCAGCAGGGGTAGGGGCAATCAGCCCCAGCATTTT.

V and J are TRBV7-6 and TRBJ2-7; TRBD1 aligns across 9 bases. The germline V gene has CDR1 SGHVS and CDR2 FNYEAQ. The CDR3 runs 17 residues. V lost 0 bases, J lost 0 bases, and 6 bases stayed unmatched. Here the CDR3 reads CASSLAKRQGVSYEQYF. The CDR3 DNA is TGTGCCAGCAGCTTAGCGAAGAGACAGGGGGTCTCCTACGAGCAGTACTTC.

The chain is built from TRBV29-1 and TRBJ2-7, with 11 bases matching TRBD2. The length of the CDR3 is 16 residues. V was clipped by 6 bases and J by 5 bases; unmatched bases: 15. The germline V gene has CDR1 SQVTM and CDR2 ANQGSEA. CDR3 protein: CSVTSPTSGRIHEQYF. DNA of the CDR3: TGCAGCGTGACTTCCCCCACTAGCGGGAGAATCCACGAGCAGTACTTC.

V is TRBV18 and J is TRBJ2-5; D gene uncertain. The germline V and J ends were trimmed by 2 bases and 1 base, with 5 bases remaining between them. Looked up from germline, CDR1 is KGHSH and CDR2 is LQKENI. The CDR3 spans 13 residues. CDR3 sequence: CASSPRSQETQYF. The CDR3 DNA reads as TGTGCCAGCTCACCAAGGAGCCAAGAGACCCAGTACTTC.

A word on this clone: A much larger clone sits a single nucleotide away, making a read error possible. V usage is TRBV30 and J usage is TRBJ1-1; D unclear. This CDR3 spans 11 amino acids. CDR1 and CDR2 (germline): GTSNPN, SVGIG (reference sequence). The CDR3 region has the DNA TGTGCCTGGAGGCTGAACACTAAAGCTTTCTTT. This sequence encodes CAWRLNTKAFF.

CDR3 in amino acids: CASTRGAGSYEQYF. The DNA for the CDR3 is TGTGCCAGCACTAGGGGGGCGGGCTCCTACGAGCAGTACTTC. V gene TRBV7-9 combines with J gene TRBJ2-7; the D gene could be TRBD1 or TRBD2 (6 bases each). CDR1 and CDR2 (germline): SEHNR, FQNEAQ (reference sequence). V lost 7 bases to trimming and J lost 0 bases, with 13 bases between them. The CDR3 runs to 14 residues.

This chain uses TRBV18 with TRBJ2-6; unclear D gene. The CDR3 spans 15 residues. Trimming shortened V by 4 bases and J by 1 base, and 8 bases separated the two germline ends. CDR1 and CDR2 (germline): KGHSH, LQKENI. CDR3 protein: CASSQAPSGANVLTF. The CDR3 region has the DNA TGTGCCAGCTCACAGGCACCGTCTGGGGCCAACGTCCTGACTTTC.